The 25 T cell receptor beta chains below all came from one sample that was sequenced in a study of T cell repertoires in cytomegalovirus infection. Via MiXCR, TCRdb re-called the reads, giving one row per CDR3 protein. Of roughly 600,000 distinct CDR3 sequences in the sample, 20% to 25% are singletons; the top ten hold 8%. Sample: CD8+ T cells from PBMCs. The source is a human donor in good health (CMV status not recorded). Some clones in this sample may be carry-over from other donors' samples.

The chain employs TRBV5-4 and TRBJ2-7; TRBD1 matches at 7 bases. The CDR3 is 13 residues long. Germline CDR1 SGHNT, CDR2 YYREEE (reference sequence). Losses at the gene ends were 1 base for V and 6 bases for J; bases not matched to a gene: 4. The CDR3 nucleotides are TGTGCCAGCAGCTTGTATTCAGGGGGCGAGCAGTACTTC. Translated, it gives CASSLYSGGEQYF.

The sample holds many counts of this clonotype. The V gene is TRBV28, the J gene TRBJ2-1, with D perhaps matching TRBD1 or TRBD2 (5 bases each). V was cut by 4 bases and J by 5 bases, with 9 bases left in between. From germline, CDR1 is MDHEN and CDR2 SYDVKM. This CDR3 contains 13 residues. The CDR3 nucleotides read TGTGCCAGCAGTTCCGGGGCGGACAATGAGCAGTTCTTC. Translated, it gives CASSSGADNEQFF.

This clonotype was counted a few times. The genes are TRBV3-1 and TRBJ2-1; D is perhaps TRBD2 (6 bases). Trimming removed 0 bases from V and 3 bases from J, with 12 bases in between. Germline CDR1 is LGHDT and CDR2 is YNNKEL (reference sequence). CDR3 length: 16 residues. DNA of the CDR3: TGTGCCAGCAGCCAAGAGGGGGGATCCCGCTACAATGAGCAGTTCTTC. Translation gives CASSQEGGSRYNEQFF.

The gene calls are TRBV5-1 and TRBJ1-1; 7 bases map to TRBD1. Germline trimming cut 2 bases from V and 5 bases from J; bases unmatched to any gene: 6. Germline-derived CDR1 and CDR2 are SGHRS and YFSETQ. The CDR3 spans 14 residues. In DNA form, the CDR3 reads TGCGCCAGCAGCTTCGAAGGGGGCGATACTGAAGCTTTCTTT. Translation: CASSFEGGDTEAFF.

The table lists this clonotype with a count of one. The V and J genes are TRBV9 and TRBJ2-4; D may be TRBD2 (6 bases). V dropped 0 bases and J dropped 8 bases, with 18 bases sitting between them. The CDR3 sequence is 16 residues long. In germline, CDR1 is SGDLS, CDR2 YYNGEE. CDR3 DNA: TGTGCCAGCAGCGTAGTTCACCCAGGGAGGAGGGACATTCAGTACTTC. Amino acids: CASSVVHPGRRDIQYF.

Ten or more counts support this clonotype. This chain uses TRBV10-2 with TRBJ2-3, with 8 bases lining up with TRBD2. Per the germline V gene, CDR1 is WSHSY and CDR2 is SAAADI. CDR3 length: 13 amino acids. With V trimmed by 2 bases and J by 8 bases, 3 bases remained unmatched. In DNA form, the CDR3 reads TGCGCCAGCAGTGAGAGTAGCGGGGCTACGCAGTATTTT. As protein: CASSESSGATQYF.

This clonotype was seen ten or more times. This chain links TRBV6-2 or TRBV6-3 with TRBJ2-7, with 7 bases aligning to TRBD1. Germline values: CDR1 MNHEY, CDR2 SVGEGT. With V trimmed by 2 bases and J by 6 bases, 7 bases remained unmatched. This CDR3 spans 14 amino acids. The CDR3 spells CASSYVQGFREQYV. The CDR3 DNA is TGTGCCAGCAGTTACGTACAGGGGTTTCGCGAGCAGTACGTC.

This clonotype was counted a few times. This chain connects TRBV3-1 to TRBJ1-5; the match to TRBD1 covers 7 bases. V lost 8 bases to trimming and J lost 3 bases; unmatched junction nucleotides: 1. Germline V gene sequence: CDR1 LGHDT, CDR2 YNNKEL (reference sequence). The CDR3 extends over 12 amino acids. The CDR3 reads CASGQANQPQHF. CDR3 nucleotides: TGTGCCAGCGGACAGGCCAATCAGCCCCAGCATTTT.

The chain uses TRBV10-2 and TRBJ2-1; TRBD2 aligns across 8 bases. Germline CDR1 and CDR2: WSHSY and SAAADI. Losses at the gene ends were 4 bases for V and 6 bases for J; bases not matched to a gene: 5. This CDR3 has 14 residues. The CDR3 DNA sequence: TGCGCCAGCAGTGCGGGGGGGCCGGGCAATGAGCAGTTCTTC. This encodes CASSAGGPGNEQFF.

In this sample, this clonotype turned up many times. This chain connects TRBV2 to TRBJ1-1; D unclear. CDR3 length: 16 amino acids. Germline V gene data show CDR1 as SNHLY and CDR2 as FYNNEI. V gave up 2 bases and J gave up 6 bases, with 19 bases separating them. The CDR3 DNA sequence: TGTGCCAGCAGTGAAAGTCCTTTTGTTGGGCAGTCTGAAGCTTTCTTT. Amino acid sequence: CASSESPFVGQSEAFF.

V is TRBV7-9 and J is TRBJ2-7, with unresolved D. CDR3 size: 13 residues. Trimming shortened V by 2 bases and J by 4 bases, and 9 bases separated the two germline ends. CDR1 and CDR2 (germline): SEHNR, FQNEAQ (reference sequence). The CDR3 sequence is CASSLPNGYEQYV. The CDR3 nucleotides read TGTGCCAGCAGCTTACCTAACGGATACGAGCAGTACGTC.

This clonotype has a handful of counts. The chain recombines TRBV5-5 with TRBJ2-7, with a weak D call TRBD2 (6 bases). Trimming stripped 4 bases from V and 0 bases from J, with 11 bases between. CDR1 is SGHKS and CDR2 is YYEKEE in the germline V gene (reference sequence). This CDR3 is built from 14 residues. Here the CDR3 DNA reads TGTGCCAGCAGCGGGGACTTGAGCTCCTACGAGCAGTACTTC. Amino acid sequence: CASSGDLSSYEQYF.

The genes are TRBV13 and TRBJ1-6; tentatively, D is TRBD1 (6 bases). The CDR3 is 15 residues long. With 6 bases removed from V and 2 bases from J, the gap between germline ends came to 11 bases. The germline V gene has CDR1 PRHDT and CDR2 FYEKMQ (reference sequence). DNA for the CDR3: TGTGCCAGCAGTACGGGGGGGCCCTATAATTCACCCCTCCACTTT. Its translation is CASSTGGPYNSPLHF.

The rearrangement joins TRBV7-9 to TRBJ2-1; D not certain. Per the germline V gene, CDR1 is SEHNR and CDR2 is FQNEAQ (reference sequence). The CDR3 sequence is 12 residues long. With 6 bases removed from V and 5 bases from J, the gap between germline ends came to 8 bases. The CDR3 protein is CASRLGNNEQFF. The CDR3 DNA reads as TGTGCCAGCAGGCTAGGAAACAATGAGCAGTTCTTC.

The V call is TRBV10-3, the J call TRBJ2-7; 7 nucleotides align to TRBD1. Trimming at V came to 7 bases and at J to 4 bases, leaving 7 bases not matched to a gene. This CDR3 is built from 13 residues. Germline CDR1 is ENHRY and CDR2 is SYGVKD. The CDR3 nucleotides read TGTGCCATCACTTCCGGGACAGAGTACGAGCAGTACTTC. Translating it yields CAITSGTEYEQYF.

Worth noting for this clonotype: Germline is not matched at one junction end, which may reflect a read error. The gene calls are TRBV7-9 and TRBJ1-2; TRBD1 is a possible D gene (5 bases). The CDR3 is 17 residues long. In germline, CDR1 is SEHNR, CDR2 FQNEAQ (reference sequence). The DNA for the CDR3 is TGTGTCAGCAGCTTACTGATCCCGGACGGGGCAAACTATGGCTACACCTTC. This encodes CVSSLLIPDGANYGYTF.

V usage is TRBV10-1 and J usage is TRBJ1-4; possible D gene TRBD1, 5 bases. V was clipped by 0 bases and J by 8 bases, with 13 bases between them. CDR1 is WNHNN, CDR2 SYGVQD, per germline (reference sequence). This CDR3 has 15 amino acids. The DNA for the CDR3 is TGCGCCAGCAGTGAGTCGGCGGGGCAGGAAGAAAAACTGTTTTTT. It yields the protein CASSESAGQEEKLFF.

This clonotype was picked up many times. V usage is TRBV7-6 and J usage is TRBJ2-7; maybe TRBD1 (5 bases). Germline V gene lookup returns CDR1 SGHVS and CDR2 FNYEAQ. This CDR3 has 14 residues. V lost 5 bases and J lost 2, with 13 bases in between. CDR3 loop: CASSEDRNPYEQYF. The CDR3, as DNA: TGTGCCAGCAGCGAAGACAGAAATCCCTACGAGCAGTACTTC. The full variable domain, its missing parts supplied by reference TRBV7-6 and TRBJ2-7, is GAGVSQSPRYKVTKRGQDVALRCDPISGHVSLYWYRQALGQGPEFLTYFNYEAQQDKSGLPNDRFSAERPEGSISTLTIQRTEQRDSAMYRCASSEDRNPYEQYFGPGTRLTVT.

The rearrangement uses TRBV11-2 and TRBJ1-2; 10 positions agree with TRBD1. Germline V gene lookup returns CDR1 SGHAT and CDR2 FQNNGV. The CDR3 is 15 amino acids. Losses at the gene ends were 10 bases for V and 3 bases for J; bases not matched to a gene: 11. Written as DNA, the CDR3 is TGTGCCACCCTTAACCGGGACAGGGGTGACTATGGCTACACCTTC. As protein: CATLNRDRGDYGYTF.

The V gene is TRBV6-2 or TRBV6-3, the J gene TRBJ2-7, with TRBD1 matching 8 bases. The ends lost 0 bases at V and 3 bases at J; junction bases unmatched: 4. Germline values: CDR1 MNHEY, CDR2 SVGEGT. This CDR3 is 15 amino acids long. CDR3 amino acids: CASSYSQGTGYEQYV. The DNA for the CDR3 is TGTGCCAGCAGTTACTCTCAAGGGACAGGCTACGAGCAGTACGTC.

The chain employs TRBV28 and TRBJ2-7; 8 bases agree with TRBD1. CDR1 and CDR2 from the germline V gene are MDHEN and SYDVKM. J was trimmed by 3 bases and V by 5 bases; bases with no gene match: 6. The CDR3 is 14 residues long. CDR3 protein: CASSTRDRLYEQYV. For the CDR3, the DNA is TGTGCCAGCAGTACCCGGGACAGGCTCTACGAGCAGTACGTC.

The chain uses TRBV7-6 and TRBJ2-1, with D perhaps matching TRBD2 (7 bases). Germline V gene data show CDR1 as SGHVS and CDR2 as FNYEAQ. V gave up 4 bases and J gave up 4 bases, with 14 bases separating them. The CDR3 covers 15 residues. CDR3 amino acids: CASSSAGAKYNEQFF. The CDR3, as DNA: TGTGCCAGCAGCTCCGCGGGGGCTAAATACAATGAGCAGTTCTTC.

This clonotype was found a few times. The chain carries TRBV7-9 and TRBJ1-1, with D unresolved. CDR1 and CDR2 from the germline V gene are SEHNR and FQNEAQ (reference sequence). The CDR3 runs to 15 residues. Trimming removed 4 bases at V and 1 base at J, with 13 bases between. For the CDR3, the DNA is TGTGCCAGCAGCTCTAAACTGGGGAAGAACACTGAAGCTTTCTTT. Translation: CASSSKLGKNTEAFF.

V gene TRBV29-1 combines with J gene TRBJ1-1, with 7 bases lining up with TRBD1. Per germline, CDR1 SQVTM and CDR2 ANQGSEA. V was pared by 1 base and J by 3 bases, with 14 bases of the junction left unmatched. The CDR3 consists of 17 residues. CDR3 nucleotides: TGCAGCGTTGAAGGGAGGGGGCCTAGGGGCTACCACACTGAAGCTTTCTTT. The encoded protein is CSVEGRGPRGYHTEAFF. Full variable domain (outside the CDR3, taken from reference TRBV29-1 and TRBJ1-1): SAVISQKPSRDICQRGTSLTIQCQVDSQVTMMFWYRQQPGQSLTLIATANQGSEATYESGFVIDKFPISRPNLTFSTLTVSNMSPEDSSIYLCSVEGRGPRGYHTEAFFGQGTRLTVV.

This clonotype was seen more than once but under ten times. The genes are TRBV6-2 or TRBV6-3 and TRBJ2-2; TRBD2 is a possible D gene (6 bases). CDR3 size: 17 residues. CDR1 is MNHEY, CDR2 SVGEGT, per germline. V lost 2 bases and J lost 4, with 17 bases in between. The CDR3 coding sequence is TGTGCCAGCAGTTACCCGATGGAGGGACGACGCACCGGGGAGCTGTTTTTT. Translating it yields CASSYPMEGRRTGELFF.